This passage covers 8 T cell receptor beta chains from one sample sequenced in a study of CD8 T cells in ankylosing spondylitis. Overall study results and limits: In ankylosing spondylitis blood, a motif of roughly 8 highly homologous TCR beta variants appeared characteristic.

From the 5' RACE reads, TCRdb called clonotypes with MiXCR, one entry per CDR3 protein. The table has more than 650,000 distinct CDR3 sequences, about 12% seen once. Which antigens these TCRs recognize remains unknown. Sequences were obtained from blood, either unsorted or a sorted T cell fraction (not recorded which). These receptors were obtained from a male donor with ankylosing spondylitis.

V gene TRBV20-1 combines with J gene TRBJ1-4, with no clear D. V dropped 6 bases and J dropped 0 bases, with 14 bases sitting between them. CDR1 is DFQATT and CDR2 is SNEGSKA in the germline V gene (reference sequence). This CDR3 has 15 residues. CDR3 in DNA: TGCAGTGCCGCCCGGACCTTTGCAACTAATGAAAAACTGTTTTTT. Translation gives CSAARTFATNEKLFF.

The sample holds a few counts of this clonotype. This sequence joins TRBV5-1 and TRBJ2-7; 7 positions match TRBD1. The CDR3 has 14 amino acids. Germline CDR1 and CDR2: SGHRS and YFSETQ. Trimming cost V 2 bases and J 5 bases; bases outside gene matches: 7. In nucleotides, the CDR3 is TGCGCCAGCAGCTTCACAGGGGAAGAGGACGAGCAGTACTTC. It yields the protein CASSFTGEEDEQYF.

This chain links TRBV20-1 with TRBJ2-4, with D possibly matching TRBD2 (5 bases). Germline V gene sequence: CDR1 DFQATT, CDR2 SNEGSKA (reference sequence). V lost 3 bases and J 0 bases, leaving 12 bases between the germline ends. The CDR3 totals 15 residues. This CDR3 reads CSASSGWGAKNIQYF. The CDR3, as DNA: TGCAGTGCTAGCTCGGGGTGGGGAGCCAAAAACATTCAGTACTTC.

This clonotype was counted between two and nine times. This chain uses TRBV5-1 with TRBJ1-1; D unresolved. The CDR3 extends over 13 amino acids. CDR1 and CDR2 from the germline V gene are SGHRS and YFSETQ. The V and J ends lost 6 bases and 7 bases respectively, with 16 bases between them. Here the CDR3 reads CASNGQAGSEAFF. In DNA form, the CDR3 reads TGCGCCAGCAATGGCCAGGCCGGGAGTGAAGCTTTCTTT.

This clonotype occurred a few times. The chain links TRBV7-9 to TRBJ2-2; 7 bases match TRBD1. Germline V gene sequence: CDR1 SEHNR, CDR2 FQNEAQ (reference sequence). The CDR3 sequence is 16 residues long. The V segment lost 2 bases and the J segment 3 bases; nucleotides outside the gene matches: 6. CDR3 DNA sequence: TGTGCCAGCAGCTTATACAGGGGCTTTGACACCGGGGAGCTGTTTTTT. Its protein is CASSLYRGFDTGELFF.

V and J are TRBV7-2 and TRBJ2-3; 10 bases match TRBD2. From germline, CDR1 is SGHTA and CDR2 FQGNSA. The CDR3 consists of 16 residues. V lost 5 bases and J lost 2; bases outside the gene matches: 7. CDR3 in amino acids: CASSLTSGAYTDTQYF. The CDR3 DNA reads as TGTGCCAGCAGCCTTACTAGCGGGGCTTACACAGATACGCAGTATTTT. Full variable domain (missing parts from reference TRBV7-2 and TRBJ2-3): GAGVSQSPSNKVTEKGKDVELRCDPISGHTALYWYRQSLGQGLEFLIYFQGNSAPDKSGLPSDRFSAERTGGSVSTLTIQRTQQEDSAVYLCASSLTSGAYTDTQYFGPGTRLTVL.

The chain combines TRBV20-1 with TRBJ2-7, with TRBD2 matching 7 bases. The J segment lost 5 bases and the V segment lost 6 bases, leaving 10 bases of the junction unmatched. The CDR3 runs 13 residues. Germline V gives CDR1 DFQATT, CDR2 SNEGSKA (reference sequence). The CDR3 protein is CSASTSRRNEQYF. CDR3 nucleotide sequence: TGCAGTGCATCGACTAGCCGGAGGAACGAGCAGTACTTC.

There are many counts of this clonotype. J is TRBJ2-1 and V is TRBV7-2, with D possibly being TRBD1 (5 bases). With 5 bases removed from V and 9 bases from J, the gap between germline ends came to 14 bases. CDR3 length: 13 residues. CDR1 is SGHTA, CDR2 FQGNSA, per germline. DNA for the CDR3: TGTGCCAGCAGCCAGGGTGAGTGGGGTGAGCAGTTCTTC. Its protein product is CASSQGEWGEQFF.